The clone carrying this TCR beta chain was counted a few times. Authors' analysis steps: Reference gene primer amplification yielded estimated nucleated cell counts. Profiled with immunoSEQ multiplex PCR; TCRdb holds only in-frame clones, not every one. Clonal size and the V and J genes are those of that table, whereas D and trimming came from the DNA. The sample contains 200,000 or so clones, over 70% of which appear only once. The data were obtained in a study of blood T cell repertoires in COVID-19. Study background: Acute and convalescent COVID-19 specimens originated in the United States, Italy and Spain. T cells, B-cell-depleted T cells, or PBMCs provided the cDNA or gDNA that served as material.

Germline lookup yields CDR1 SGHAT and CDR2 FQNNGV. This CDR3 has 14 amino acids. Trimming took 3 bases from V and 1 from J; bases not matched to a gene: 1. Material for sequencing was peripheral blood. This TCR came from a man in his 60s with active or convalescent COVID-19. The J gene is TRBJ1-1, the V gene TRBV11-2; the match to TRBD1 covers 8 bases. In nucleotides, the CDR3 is TGTGCCAGCAGCTTGGGACAGGAGAACACTGAAGCTTTCTTT. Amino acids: CASSLGQENTEAFF.